This entry describes one T cell receptor beta chain. What it recognizes is unknown. This specimen comes from a study of vaccination effects on CD4 cells after COVID-19. Study-level findings and limits: Cross-reactivity toward common cold coronaviruses was confined to only 1 of 255 vaccine-induced clones in healthy vaccinees. After vaccination, at late timepoints, clones induced by infection and by vaccine contracted markedly.

Profiling relied on immunoSEQ multiplex PCR, and the TCRdb table lists in-frame clones only, not all of them. Of 25,000 to 35,000 clones listed, around 85% were seen once; the top ten hold approximately 6.1%. The CDR3 is 18 residues long. V gave up 3 bases and J gave up 1 base; unmatched junction bases: 11. Germline CDR1 reads MGHRA; CDR2 reads YSYEKL. Sequencing in the ViraFEST assay came after antigen-specific CD4+ T cells had been expanded with viral peptide pools, which were used to stimulate PBMC. Isolation of CD4+ T cells took place after nine to ten days of culture. Participants received two doses of either the BNT162b2 or mRNA-1273 vaccine. Previously uninfected by SARS-CoV-2, the vaccine recipients also showed negative nucleocapsid antibodies. A half-medium replacement with IL-2 medium was carried out on days 3 and 7.

The clonotype comes from a human donor who received a COVID-19 vaccine. Some clones in this sample may be carry-over from other donors' samples. The chain has TRBV4-1 and TRBJ2-5; 10 bases are a match to TRBD1. The sequencing used CD4+ T cells from PBMCs cultured with SARS-CoV-2 spike peptides, collected after COVID-19 vaccination. The CDR3 DNA is TGCGCCAGCAGCCAGCTGTCTTTGGGACAGGGGACCCAAGAGACCCAGTACTTC. The encoded protein is CASSQLSLGQGTQETQYF.